One sample yielded the 24 T cell receptor beta chains listed below, sequenced in a study of blood T cell repertoires in COVID-19. Using immunoSEQ multiplex PCR, the repertoire was profiled, and TCRdb retains in-frame clones only, with some absent. This sample has under 110,000 clones, with about 70% found just once. The sequencing sample was made of peripheral blood. The receptors stem from a human donor with acute or convalescent COVID-19. The donor label of this sample is uncertain.

This clone has a single count. V usage is TRBV28 and J usage is TRBJ2-6; D unclear. In germline, CDR1 is MDHEN, CDR2 SYDVKM. Trimming cost V 7 bases and J 1 base, with 11 bases left between them. CDR3 size: 15 residues. The CDR3 reads CASTALQSGANVLTF. The DNA for the CDR3 is TGTGCCAGCACCGCACTTCAATCTGGGGCCAACGTCCTGACTTTC.

The chain links TRBV19 to TRBJ1-2, with TRBD1 matching 9 bases. Germline lookup yields CDR1 LNHDA and CDR2 SQIVND (reference sequence). Trimming cost V 3 bases and J 0 bases; bases outside gene matches: 8. The CDR3 runs to 17 residues. The CDR3 DNA is TGTGCCAGTAGTATGGCCGGGACAGGGAGTCCTAACTATGGCTACACCTTC. Protein sequence: CASSMAGTGSPNYGYTF.

This rearrangement joins TRBV5-6 to TRBJ1-5; 8 bases align to TRBD1. Trimming removed 4 bases from V and 3 bases from J; junction bases left unmatched: 6. CDR3 length equals 15 residues. Germline V gives CDR1 SGHDT, CDR2 YYEEEE. The CDR3 DNA reads as TGTGCCAGCAGCCGGGGGACAGGAGACAATCAGCCCCAGCATTTT. Translated: CASSRGTGDNQPQHF.

This clone was observed at least ten times. This chain links TRBV7-2 with TRBJ1-3; D uncertain. Germline V gives CDR1 SGHTA, CDR2 FQGNSA. The CDR3 consists of 13 residues. The V end lost 4 bases, the J end lost 3 bases, and 7 bases lay between the germline ends. For the CDR3, the DNA is TGTGCCAGCAGCTCAGCCTATGGAAACACCATATATTTT. Residues: CASSSAYGNTIYF.

In this sample, this clone turned up once. V is TRBV29-1 and J is TRBJ1-2; 7 nucleotides agree with TRBD1. Germline assignment: CDR1 SQVTM and CDR2 ANQGSEA. V was pared by 4 bases and J by 4 bases, with 0 bases of the junction left unmatched. The CDR3 runs 11 residues. As DNA, the CDR3 is TGCAGCGTTGGACAGGGCTATGGCTACACCTTC. Translating gives CSVGQGYGYTF.

The genes are TRBV5-1 and TRBJ2-1; D call uncertain. CDR1 and CDR2 (germline): SGHRS, YFSETQ. This CDR3 is built from 12 residues. V was pared by 4 bases and J by 8 bases, with 10 bases between. DNA of the CDR3: TGCGCCAGCAGCCCCGACTTAGATGAGCAGTTCTTC. It encodes CASSPDLDEQFF.

The chain carries TRBV19 and TRBJ2-1; a weak D match, TRBD2 (6 bases). CDR1 is LNHDA and CDR2 is SQIVND in the germline V gene (reference sequence). The CDR3 totals 13 residues. Trimming removed 7 bases from V and 8 bases from J, with 15 bases in between. Written as DNA, the CDR3 is TGTGCCAGTAATGGCAGGGAGGAAGATGAGCAGTTCTTC. As protein: CASNGREEDEQFF.

The rearrangement uses TRBV4-1 and TRBJ2-7, with TRBD1 identical over 10 bases. V trimming: 3 bases; J trimming: 6 bases; junction bases outside the gene matches: 11. Germline CDR1 and CDR2: MGHRA and YSYEKL. The CDR3 has 16 amino acids. The CDR3 here is CASSHDPGTGAREQYF. The CDR3 coding sequence is TGCGCCAGCAGCCATGACCCCGGGACAGGGGCCCGCGAGCAGTACTTC.

In its sample, this clone was seen a few times. The same CDR3 arises from other DNA sequences in this sample as well. The chain joins TRBV2 to TRBJ2-7; no clear D. The CDR3 spans 12 residues. V lost 5 bases and J 0 bases, leaving 5 bases between the germline ends. Per germline, CDR1 SNHLY and CDR2 FYNNEI. This CDR3 reads CASSPSSYEQYF. The CDR3 DNA reads as TGTGCCAGCAGTCCCAGCTCCTACGAGCAGTACTTC.

The DNA for the CDR3 is TGTGCCAGCAGCGACTATGACTACAATGAGCAGTTCTTC. It is translated as CASSDYDYNEQFF. The V call is TRBV6-7, the J call TRBJ2-1, with a possible D match to TRBD2 (5 bases). TRBV6-7 is labeled an ORF, and its function is uncertain. The CDR3 is 13 residues long. Trimming cost V 6 bases and J 3 bases, with 9 bases left between them.

For the CDR3, the DNA is TGTGCCAGCAGTTACCGGAGCGTCCTTAGCACAGATACGCAGTATTTT. As protein: CASSYRSVLSTDTQYF. The chain joins TRBV6-5 to TRBJ2-3; D ambiguous. The V and J ends lost 2 bases and 0 bases respectively, with 12 bases between them. Per germline, CDR1 MNHEY and CDR2 SVGAGI. This CDR3 contains 16 residues.

V gene TRBV5-1 combines with J gene TRBJ2-7, with D possibly matching TRBD2 (5 bases). The CDR3 loop spans 13 amino acids. Germline lookup yields CDR1 SGHRS and CDR2 YFSETQ. The germline V and J ends were trimmed by 0 bases and 7 bases, with 11 bases remaining between them. The CDR3 protein is CASSLVEAGEQYV. CDR3 coding DNA: TGCGCCAGCAGCTTGGTGGAGGCGGGTGAGCAGTACGTC.

The chain has TRBV19 and TRBJ1-2, with D unclear. The CDR3 spans 14 residues. V lost 0 bases to trimming and J lost 5 bases, with 10 bases between them. Per germline, CDR1 LNHDA and CDR2 SQIVND (reference sequence). The CDR3 loop is CASSIDLRGYGYTF. In DNA form, the CDR3 reads TGTGCCAGTAGTATAGATCTTCGAGGATATGGCTACACCTTC.

The chain uses TRBV7-9 and TRBJ2-7; 8 positions agree with TRBD1. CDR3 length equals 14 residues. Germline loops: CDR1 SEHNR, CDR2 FQNEAQ (reference sequence). V was pared by 1 base and J by 3 bases, with 2 bases of the junction left unmatched. The CDR3 DNA is TGTGCCAGCAGCTTAGGGACAGGGAGCTACGAGCAGTACTTC. It is translated as CASSLGTGSYEQYF.

The rearrangement links TRBV5-1 to TRBJ2-3; 12 bases fit TRBD2. CDR3 length: 16 amino acids. V was pared by 6 bases and J by 1 base, with 6 bases of the junction left unmatched. Germline V gene data show CDR1 as SGHRS and CDR2 as YFSETQ. DNA of the CDR3: TGCGCCAGCAAAGCTAGCGGGGGGGCCCGCACAGATACGCAGTATTTT. Its protein product is CASKASGGARTDTQYF. Using reference TRBV5-1 and TRBJ2-3 for the parts outside the CDR3, the full variable domain is KAGVTQTPRYLIKTRGQQVTLSCSPISGHRSVSWYQQTPGQGLQFLFEYFSETQRNKGNFPGRFSGRQFSNSRSEMNVSTLELGDSALYLCASKASGGARTDTQYFGPGTRLTVL.

The chain employs TRBV4-2 and TRBJ1-3; D is undetermined. The CDR3 extends over 15 amino acids. Germline V gene lookup returns CDR1 LGHNA and CDR2 YNFKEQ. The V end lost 3 bases, the J end lost 0 bases, and 9 bases lay between the germline ends. CDR3 DNA sequence: TGTGCCAGCAGCCAGGTTCCGAGCTCTGGAAACACCATATATTTT. Encoded protein: CASSQVPSSGNTIYF.

V is TRBV6-6 and J is TRBJ1-5; no definite D call. V lost 6 bases and J lost 4, with 19 bases in between. Per the germline V gene, CDR1 is MNHNY and CDR2 is SVGAGI (reference sequence). The CDR3 has 16 amino acids. CDR3 residues: CASSYRRLDGNQPQHF. The DNA for the CDR3 is TGTGCCAGCAGCTACCGGAGACTCGACGGGAATCAGCCCCAGCATTTT.

The chain uses TRBV5-4 and TRBJ2-2; D might be TRBD2 (6 bases). The CDR3 totals 15 residues. Deletions cut 2 bases from V and 1 base from J, with 9 bases between. From germline, CDR1 is SGHNT and CDR2 YYREEE (reference sequence). The CDR3 DNA is TGTGCCAGCAGCTTTCGGCGGGGGAACACCGGGGAGCTGTTTTTT. Encoded protein: CASSFRRGNTGELFF.

This clone was found a few times. CDR3 bases: TGCAGCGTTGAAGATCGGGGGGAAGGAAACACCATATATTTT. It translates to CSVEDRGEGNTIYF. The V gene is TRBV29-1, the J gene TRBJ1-3, with D perhaps TRBD1 (5 bases). With 0 bases removed from V and 4 bases from J, the gap between germline ends came to 10 bases. Germline V gives CDR1 SQVTM, CDR2 ANQGSEA. The CDR3 extends over 14 amino acids.

The chain has TRBV5-6 and TRBJ1-5; D gene uncertain. This CDR3 has 13 amino acids. Trimming took 2 bases from V and 7 from J, leaving 10 bases between them. The germline CDR1 and CDR2 sequences are SGHDT and YYEEEE. The CDR3 nucleotides are TGTGCCAGCAGCTTAGTCGGGGAACAGCCCCAGCATTTT. It translates to CASSLVGEQPQHF.

Turning to this clone: Other DNA sequences in the same sample also yield this CDR3. The V gene is TRBV2, the J gene TRBJ1-1; 8 bases align to TRBD1. From germline, CDR1 is SNHLY and CDR2 FYNNEI. With 6 bases clipped from V and 2 bases from J, the junction kept 2 bases outside the gene matches. The CDR3 has 13 amino acids. CDR3 sequence reads: CASRGTGNTEAFF. CDR3 DNA sequence: TGTGCCAGCAGGGGGACAGGCAACACTGAAGCTTTCTTT. Based on the CDR3 plus reference TRBV2 and TRBJ1-1, the full variable domain is EPEVTQTPSHQVTQMGQEVILRCVPISNHLYFYWYRQILGQKVEFLVSFYNNEISEKSEIFDDQFSVERPDGSNFTLKIRSTKLEDSAMYFCASRGTGNTEAFFGQGTRLTVV.

J is TRBJ2-1 and V is TRBV7-8; D possibly corresponds to TRBD2 (7 bases). From germline, CDR1 is SGHVS and CDR2 FQNEAQ. This CDR3 is built from 17 residues. The germline V and J ends were trimmed by 0 bases and 7 bases, with 19 bases remaining between them. The CDR3 here is CASSLAFSGGAGNEQFF. Here the CDR3 DNA reads TGTGCCAGCAGCTTAGCGTTCAGTGGGGGGGCCGGTAATGAGCAGTTCTTC.

The chain uses TRBV11-2 and TRBJ2-3; 8 nucleotides line up with TRBD1. The CDR3 runs 15 residues. The V and J ends lost 5 bases and 0 bases, in that order; junction bases with no gene match: 4. From germline, CDR1 is SGHAT and CDR2 FQNNGV. The CDR3 is CASSLWTGSTDTQYF. CDR3 coding DNA: TGTGCCAGCAGCCTTTGGACAGGGAGCACAGATACGCAGTATTTT.

This rearrangement joins TRBV5-1 to TRBJ1-5; D is perhaps TRBD1 (5 bases). CDR1 SGHRS and CDR2 YFSETQ come from the germline V gene. The CDR3 is 15 residues long. Trimming cost V 8 bases and J 6 bases, with 21 bases left between them. CDR3 DNA sequence: TGCGCCAGTTCCCCACAGGATCCATTCGGTCAGCCCCAGCATTTT. Its protein product is CASSPQDPFGQPQHF.